What follows describes a single TCR beta chain. The antigen is not known. This sample was included in a study of lymphopenia after photon versus proton radiotherapy. Findings and limits, study-wide: Oligoclonal CD8+ Temra expansion after nadir drove photon patients' diversity drop. Authors raise, but do not show, better survival with proton therapy. Relative stability marked proton patients; photon patients lost diversity and naive cells.

The assay was immunoSEQ multiplex PCR, and TCRdb's table has in-frame clones only and misses some. The profile shows approximately 20,000 clones, 80% to 95% of them singletons. There are 15 residues in the CDR3. Per the germline V gene, CDR1 is MNHEY and CDR2 is SVGAGI. J was trimmed by 6 bases and V by 4 bases; bases with no gene match: 8. This specimen was peripheral blood, taken from a patient treated with proton-based radiotherapy. The chain joins TRBV6-5 to TRBJ1-2; 10 bases align to TRBD1. The origin of this receptor is a woman aged 70-85 years with pancreatic cancer. Some clones in this sample may be carry-over from other donors' samples. The CDR3 region has the DNA TGTGCCAGCAGTTCCGTGACAGGGGGCGGTAATGGCTACACCTTC. Amino acid sequence: CASSSVTGGGNGYTF.